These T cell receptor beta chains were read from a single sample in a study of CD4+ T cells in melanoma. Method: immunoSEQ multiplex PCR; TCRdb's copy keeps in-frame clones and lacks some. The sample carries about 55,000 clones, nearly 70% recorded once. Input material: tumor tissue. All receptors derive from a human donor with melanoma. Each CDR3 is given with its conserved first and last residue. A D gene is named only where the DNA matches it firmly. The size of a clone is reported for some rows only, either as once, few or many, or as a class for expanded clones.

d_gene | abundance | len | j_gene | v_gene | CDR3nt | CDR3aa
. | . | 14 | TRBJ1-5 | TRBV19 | TGTGCCAGTAGATCAGAGGGAAGCAATCAGCCCCAGCATTTT | CASRSEGSNQPQHF
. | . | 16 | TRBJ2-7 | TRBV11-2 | TGTGCCAGCAGCTTAGAAACATCAGGGGACCCCTACGAGCAGTACTTC | CASSLETSGDPYEQYF
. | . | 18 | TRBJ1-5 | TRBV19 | TGTGCCAGTAGTATACCGGGGGTGGGCAGGGTGGGCAATCAGCCCCAGCATTTT | CASSIPGVGRVGNQPQHF
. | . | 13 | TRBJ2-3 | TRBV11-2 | TGTGCCAGTCGCGGTGTTGGGGCAGATACGCAGTATTTT | CASRGVGADTQYF
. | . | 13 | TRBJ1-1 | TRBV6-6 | TGTGCCAGCAGTCCCCGACAGGACTTAGGAGCTTTCTTT | CASSPRQDLGAFF
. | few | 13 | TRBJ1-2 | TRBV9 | TGTGCCAGCAGCTCCCCCCCTAGGTATGGCTACACCTTC | CASSSPPRYGYTF
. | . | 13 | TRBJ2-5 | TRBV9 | TGTGCCAGCACCGATGGGGCAGAAGAGACCCAGTACTTC | CASTDGAEETQYF
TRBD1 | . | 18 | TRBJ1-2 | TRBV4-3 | TGCGCCAGCAGCCAAGATTCGACAGGGGGCCGTCTAAACTATGGCTACACCTTC | CASSQDSTGGRLNYGYTF
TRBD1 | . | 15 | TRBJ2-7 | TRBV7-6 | TGTGCCAGCAGCCGCGGACAGGGAGACACCTACGAGCAGTACTTC | CASSRGQGDTYEQYF
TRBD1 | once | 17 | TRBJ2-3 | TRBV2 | TGTGCCAGCAGTGAGGCGACAGGGGGTATACGCACAGATACGCAGTATTTT | CASSEATGGIRTDTQYF
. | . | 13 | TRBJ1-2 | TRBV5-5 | TGTGCCAGCAGCTCCGGGGGCCGCTATGGCTACACCTTC | CASSSGGRYGYTF
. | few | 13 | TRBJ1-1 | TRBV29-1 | TGCAGCGTTGAAAGGATGGGAAACACTGAAGCTTTCTTT | CSVERMGNTEAFF
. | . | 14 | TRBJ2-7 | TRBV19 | TGTGCCAGTAGTAATGGCGGGACAACCTACGAGCAGTACTTC | CASSNGGTTYEQYF
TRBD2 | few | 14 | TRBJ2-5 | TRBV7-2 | TGTGCCAGCAGCACCCCGGGAGGACAAGAGACCCAGTACTTC | CASSTPGGQETQYF
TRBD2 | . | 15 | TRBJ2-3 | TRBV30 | TGTGCCTGGAGCCAGCTAGCGGGGGTCACAGATACGCAGTATTTT | CAWSQLAGVTDTQYF
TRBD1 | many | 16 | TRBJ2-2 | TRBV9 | TGTGCCAGCAGCGTAGCAGGGGGCGTAGACACCGGGGAGCTGTTTTTT | CASSVAGGVDTGELFF
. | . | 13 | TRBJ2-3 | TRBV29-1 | TGCAGCGTCGCAGGGAAAGGCACAGATACGCAGTATTTT | CSVAGKGTDTQYF
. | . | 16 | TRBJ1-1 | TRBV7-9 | TGTGCCAGCAGCTTAGCAGGGGTCCTTGGGAACACTGAAGCTTTCTTT | CASSLAGVLGNTEAFF
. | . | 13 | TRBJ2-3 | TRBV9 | TGTGCCAGCAGGCGGGATCCCACAGATACGCAGTATTTT | CASRRDPTDTQYF
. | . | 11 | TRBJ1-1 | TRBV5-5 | TGTGCCAGCAGCTGGGGACCTGAAGCTTTCTTT | CASSWGPEAFF
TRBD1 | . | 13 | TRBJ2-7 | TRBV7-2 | TGTGCCAGCAGCCGGACAGGGGTGGGTGAGCAGTACTTC | CASSRTGVGEQYF
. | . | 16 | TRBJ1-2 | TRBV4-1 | TGCGCCAGCAGCCAAGATCTTATAGGGGCAGGCTATGGCTACACCTTC | CASSQDLIGAGYGYTF
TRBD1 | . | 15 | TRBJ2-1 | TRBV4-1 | TGCGCCAGCAGCCAGGGGACAGGGGTTGGCAATGAGCAGTTCTTC | CASSQGTGVGNEQFF
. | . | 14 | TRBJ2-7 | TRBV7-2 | TGTGCCAGCAGCCGGGGTGGGGGAAACTACGAGCAGTACTTC | CASSRGGGNYEQYF
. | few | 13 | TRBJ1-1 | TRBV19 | TGTGCCAGTAGTATAGGCAGGGGCACTGAAGCTTTCTTT | CASSIGRGTEAFF
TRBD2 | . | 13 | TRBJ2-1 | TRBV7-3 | TGTGCCAGCAGCTTAGCTCGGGGGGATGAGCAGTTCTTC | CASSLARGDEQFF
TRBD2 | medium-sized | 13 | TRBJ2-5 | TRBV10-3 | TGTGCCGGCGGGGGGGGACTAGCAGAGACCCAGTACTTC | CAGGGGLAETQYF
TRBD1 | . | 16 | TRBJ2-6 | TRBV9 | TGTGCCAGCAGCAGGACAGGGTTGATTGGGGCCAACGTCCTGACTTTC | CASSRTGLIGANVLTF
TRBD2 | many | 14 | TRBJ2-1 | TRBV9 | TGTGCCAGCAGCGTAGGGGCGGGAGGCGCCGAGCAGTTCTTC | CASSVGAGGAEQFF
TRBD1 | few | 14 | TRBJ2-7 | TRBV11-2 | TGTGCCAGCAGCTTAGGGAACAGGGGTTACGAGCAGTACTTC | CASSLGNRGYEQYF
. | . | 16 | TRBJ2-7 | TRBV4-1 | TGCGCCAGCAGCCAAGATAAAACGGGGTCTCCCTACGAGCAGTACTTC | CASSQDKTGSPYEQYF
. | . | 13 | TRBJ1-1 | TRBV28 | TGTGCCAGCAATGGCCCAATGAACACTGAAGCTTTCTTT | CASNGPMNTEAFF
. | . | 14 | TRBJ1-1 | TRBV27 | TGTGCCAGCAGTACCGGGACGGGGTACACTGAAGCTTTCTTT | CASSTGTGYTEAFF
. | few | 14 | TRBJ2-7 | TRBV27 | TGTGCCAGCAGTTTATCGGGCGGGCCCTACGAGCAGTACTTC | CASSLSGGPYEQYF
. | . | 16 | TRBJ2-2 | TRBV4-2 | TGTGCCAGCAGCCAAGGGGCGACTAGAAACACCGGGGAGCTGTTTTTT | CASSQGATRNTGELFF
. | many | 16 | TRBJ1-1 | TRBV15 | TGTGCCACCAGCAGAGGAGGTTACGTGGCGGACACTGAAGCTTTCTTT | CATSRGGYVADTEAFF
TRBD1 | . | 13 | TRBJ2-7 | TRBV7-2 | TGTGCCAGCAGCGTACAGGGGCCCTACGAGCAGTACTTC | CASSVQGPYEQYF
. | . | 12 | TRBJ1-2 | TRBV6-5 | TGTGCCAGCCGGGATCCCGGCTATGGCTACACCTTC | CASRDPGYGYTF
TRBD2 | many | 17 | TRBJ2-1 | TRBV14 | TGTGCCAGCAGCCCAATCGGGCTAGCGGGGTTTTACAATGAGCAGTTCTTC | CASSPIGLAGFYNEQFF
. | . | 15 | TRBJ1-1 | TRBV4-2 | TGTGCCAGCAGCCAGCCCTACGGACAGCGAAATGAAGCTTTCTTT | CASSQPYGQRNEAFF
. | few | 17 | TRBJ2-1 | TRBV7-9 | TGTGCCAGCAGCTCCCGTCACCTGGGGGGCGAGGATTATGAGCAGTTCTTC | CASSSRHLGGEDYEQFF
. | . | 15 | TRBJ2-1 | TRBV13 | TGTGCCAGCAGTGAAAGCCAGGGTTACTACAATGAGCAGTTCTTC | CASSESQGYYNEQFF
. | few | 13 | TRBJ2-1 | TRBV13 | TGTGCCAGCAGCTGGATGGTAGCAGGTGAGCAGTTCTTC | CASSWMVAGEQFF
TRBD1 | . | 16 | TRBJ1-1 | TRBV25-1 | TGTGCCAGCAGTGAATTGAGGCAGGGGGCATTCACTGAAGCTTTCTTT | CASSELRQGAFTEAFF
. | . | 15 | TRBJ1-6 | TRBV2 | TGTGCCAGCACTAGAGGGGATTCCTATAATTCACCCCTCCACTTT | CASTRGDSYNSPLHF
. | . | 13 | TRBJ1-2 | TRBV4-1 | TGCGCCAGCAGCCCCACCGAGAACTATGGCTACACCTTC | CASSPTENYGYTF
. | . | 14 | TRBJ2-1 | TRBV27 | TGTGCCAGCAGTTGGGGCGGGCAGTACAATGAGCAGTTCTTC | CASSWGGQYNEQFF
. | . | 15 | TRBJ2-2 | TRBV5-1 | TGCGCCAGCAGCTCTTGGGGGGAGGACACCGGGGAGCTGTTTTTT | CASSSWGEDTGELFF
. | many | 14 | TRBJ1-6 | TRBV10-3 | TGTGCCATCAGTGATCTAGGAGATACTTCACCCCTCCACTTT | CAISDLGDTSPLHF
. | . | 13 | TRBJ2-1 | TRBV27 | TGTGCCAGCAGTCCGGAACAGGGCCTCCCGCAGTTCTTC | CASSPEQGLPQFF
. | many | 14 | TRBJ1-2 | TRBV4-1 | TGCGCCAGCAGCCAACTCGGCAGCCACTATGGCTACACCTTC | CASSQLGSHYGYTF
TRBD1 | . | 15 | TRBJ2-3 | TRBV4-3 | TGCGCCAGCAGCCGACTCTACAGGGGACCAGATACGCAGTATTTT | CASSRLYRGPDTQYF
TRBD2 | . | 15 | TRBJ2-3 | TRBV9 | TGTGCCAGCAGCGTAACTAGCGGGGTTGCAGATACGCAGTATTTT | CASSVTSGVADTQYF
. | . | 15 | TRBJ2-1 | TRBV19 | TGTGCCAGTAGTATATTTCTCTCCAGGGACAATGAGCAGTTCTTC | CASSIFLSRDNEQFF
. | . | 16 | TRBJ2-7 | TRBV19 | TGTGCCAGTAGTATAGATTCGAGGGACGGAGACTACGAGCAGTACTTC | CASSIDSRDGDYEQYF
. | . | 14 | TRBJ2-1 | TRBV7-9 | TGTGCCAGCAGCTTAGAGGTCCCGGCCAATGAGCAGTTCTTC | CASSLEVPANEQFF
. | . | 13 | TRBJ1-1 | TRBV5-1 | TGCGCCAGCTTCTCTGACATTGGGGCTTTGGCTTTCTTT | CASFSDIGALAFF
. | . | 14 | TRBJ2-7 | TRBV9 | TGTGCCAGCAGCGTAGAGGAGGGGAGCTACGAGCAGTACTTC | CASSVEEGSYEQYF
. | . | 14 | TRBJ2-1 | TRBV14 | TGTGCCAGCAGCCCCGGGTGGCAGAGCAATGAGCAGTTCTTC | CASSPGWQSNEQFF